Each of the 2 T cell receptor beta chains below was sequenced from the same sample in a study of CD8+CD57+ T cells in acquired aplastic anemia. TCR beta VDJ and CDR3 were profiled, and genomic DNA was the template. One entry per CDR3 protein results from TCRdb running MiXCR on the reads. The table includes 300,000 or so distinct CDR3 sequences, approximately 56% detected once. The material sequenced was sorted CD4+, CD8+, or CD8+CD57+ T cells (not recorded which) from PBMCs. The receptors here all came from a human donor with severe aplastic anemia or a healthy control (not recorded which).

Only one count was recorded for this clonotype. This chain connects TRBV20-1 to TRBJ2-7; 9 bases map to TRBD1. The ends lost 3 bases at V and 5 bases at J; junction bases unmatched: 5. The length of the CDR3 is 13 residues. The germline gives CDR1 DFQATT, CDR2 SNEGSKA (reference sequence). The chain's CDR3 is CSARYRGLHEQYF. In DNA, the CDR3 is TGCAGTGCTAGGTACAGGGGGCTCCACGAGCAGTACTTC.

The chain uses TRBV20-1 and TRBJ2-5, with no clear D. The CDR3 contains 12 residues. Trimming shortened V by 2 bases and J by 2 bases, and 6 bases separated the two germline ends. Germline CDR1 reads DFQATT; CDR2 reads SNEGSKA (reference sequence). Here the CDR3 DNA reads TGCAGTGCTAGACATGGGCAAGAGACCCAGTACTTC. This codes for CSARHGQETQYF.